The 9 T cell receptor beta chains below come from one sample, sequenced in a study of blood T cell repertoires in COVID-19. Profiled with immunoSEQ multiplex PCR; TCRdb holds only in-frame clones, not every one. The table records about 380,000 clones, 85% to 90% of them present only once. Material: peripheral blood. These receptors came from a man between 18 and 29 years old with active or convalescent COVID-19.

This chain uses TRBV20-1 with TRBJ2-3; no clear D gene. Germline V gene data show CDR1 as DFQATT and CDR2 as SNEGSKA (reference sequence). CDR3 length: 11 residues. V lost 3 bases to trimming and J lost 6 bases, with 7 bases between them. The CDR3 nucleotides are TGCAGTGCTAGCTTTTTGGATACGCAGTATTTT. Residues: CSASFLDTQYF.

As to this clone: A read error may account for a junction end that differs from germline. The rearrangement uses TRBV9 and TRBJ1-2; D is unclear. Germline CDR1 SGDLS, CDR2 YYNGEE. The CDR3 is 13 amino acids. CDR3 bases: TGTGCCAGCAGCTCGCGATCGGGATATGACTACACCTTC. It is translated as CASSSRSGYDYTF.

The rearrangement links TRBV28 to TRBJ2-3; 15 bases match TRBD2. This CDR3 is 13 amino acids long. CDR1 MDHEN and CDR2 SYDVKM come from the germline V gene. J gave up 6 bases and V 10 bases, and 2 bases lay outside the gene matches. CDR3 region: CAIGTSGRDTQYF. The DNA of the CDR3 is TGTGCCATCGGGACTAGCGGGAGGGATACGCAGTATTTT.

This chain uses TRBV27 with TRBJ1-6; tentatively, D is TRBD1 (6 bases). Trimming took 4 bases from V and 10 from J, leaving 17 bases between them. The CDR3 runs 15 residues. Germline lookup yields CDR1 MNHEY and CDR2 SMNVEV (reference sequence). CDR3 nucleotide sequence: TGTGCCAGCAGTTCCTCCAGGGGAAATGGGTCACCCCTCCACTTT. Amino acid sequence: CASSSSRGNGSPLHF.

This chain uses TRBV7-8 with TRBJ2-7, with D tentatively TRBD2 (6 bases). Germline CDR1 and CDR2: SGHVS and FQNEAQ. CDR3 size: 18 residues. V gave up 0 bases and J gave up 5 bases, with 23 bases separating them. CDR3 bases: TGTGCCAGCAGCTTAGCGGCCTTAGCGGAGCCAGGGCTCGACGAGCAGTACTTC. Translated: CASSLAALAEPGLDEQYF. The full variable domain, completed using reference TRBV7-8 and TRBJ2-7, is GAGVSQSPRYKVAKRGQDVALRCDPISGHVSLFWYQQALGQGPEFLTYFQNEAQLDKSGLPSDRFFAERPEGSVSTLKIQRTQQEDSAVYLCASSLAALAEPGLDEQYFGPGTRLTVT.

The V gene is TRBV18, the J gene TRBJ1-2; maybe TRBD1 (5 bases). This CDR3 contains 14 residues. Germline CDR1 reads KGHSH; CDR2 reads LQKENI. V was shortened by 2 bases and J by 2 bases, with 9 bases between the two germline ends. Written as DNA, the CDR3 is TGTGCCAGCTCACCATCGCAGGGAAACTATGGCTACACCTTC. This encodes CASSPSQGNYGYTF.

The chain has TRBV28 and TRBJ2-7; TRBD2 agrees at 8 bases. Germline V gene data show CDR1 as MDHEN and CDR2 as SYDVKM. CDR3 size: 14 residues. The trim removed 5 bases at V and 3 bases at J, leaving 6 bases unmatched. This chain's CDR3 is CASSVAGTSYEQYF. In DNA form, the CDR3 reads TGTGCCAGCAGTGTCGCCGGGACTAGCTACGAGCAGTACTTC.

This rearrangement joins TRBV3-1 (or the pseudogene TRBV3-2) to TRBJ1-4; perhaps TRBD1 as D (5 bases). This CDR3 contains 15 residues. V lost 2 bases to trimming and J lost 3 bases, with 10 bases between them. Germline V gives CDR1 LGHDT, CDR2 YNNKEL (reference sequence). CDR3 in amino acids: CASSQKGLANEKLFF. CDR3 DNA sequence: TGTGCCAGCAGCCAAAAGGGGCTCGCTAATGAAAAACTGTTTTTT.

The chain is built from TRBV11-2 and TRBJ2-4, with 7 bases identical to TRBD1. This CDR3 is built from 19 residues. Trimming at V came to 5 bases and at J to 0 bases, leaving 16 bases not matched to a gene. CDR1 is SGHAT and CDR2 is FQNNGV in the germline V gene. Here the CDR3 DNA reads TGTGCCAGCAGCAAGAGGGGGCAGGCTACAACTCTAGCCAAAAACATTCAGTACTTC. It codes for CASSKRGQATTLAKNIQYF.